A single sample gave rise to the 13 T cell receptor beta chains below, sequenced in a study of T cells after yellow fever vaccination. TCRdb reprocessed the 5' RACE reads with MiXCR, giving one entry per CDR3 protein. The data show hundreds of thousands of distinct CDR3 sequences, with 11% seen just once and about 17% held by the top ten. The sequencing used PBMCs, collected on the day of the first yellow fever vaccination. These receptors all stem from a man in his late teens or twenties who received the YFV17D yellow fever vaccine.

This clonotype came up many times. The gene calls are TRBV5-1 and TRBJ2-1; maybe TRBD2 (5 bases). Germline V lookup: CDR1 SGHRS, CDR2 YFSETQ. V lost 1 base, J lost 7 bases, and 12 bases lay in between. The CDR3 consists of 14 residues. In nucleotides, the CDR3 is TGCGCCAGCAGCTTGCTGGCTAGCAGAAATGAGCAGTTCTTC. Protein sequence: CASSLLASRNEQFF.

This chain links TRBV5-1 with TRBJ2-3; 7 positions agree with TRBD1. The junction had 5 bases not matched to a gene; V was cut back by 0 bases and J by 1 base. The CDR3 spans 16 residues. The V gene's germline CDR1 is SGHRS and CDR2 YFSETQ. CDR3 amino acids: CASSLGGGVGTDTQYF. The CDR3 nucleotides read TGCGCCAGCAGCTTGGGAGGGGGCGTGGGCACAGATACGCAGTATTTT.

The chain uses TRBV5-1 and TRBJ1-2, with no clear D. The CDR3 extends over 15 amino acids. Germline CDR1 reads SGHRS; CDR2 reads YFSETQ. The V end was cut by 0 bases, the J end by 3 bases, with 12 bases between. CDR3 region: CASSLVPFGDYGYTF. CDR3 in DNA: TGCGCCAGCAGCTTGGTTCCATTTGGGGACTATGGCTACACCTTC.

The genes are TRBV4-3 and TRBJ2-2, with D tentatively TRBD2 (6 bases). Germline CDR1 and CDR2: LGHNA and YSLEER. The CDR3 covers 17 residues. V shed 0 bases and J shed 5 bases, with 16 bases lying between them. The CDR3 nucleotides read TGCGCCAGCAGCCAAGAAGGGCGGGGAATCGGAACCGGGGAGCTGTTTTTT. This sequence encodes CASSQEGRGIGTGELFF.

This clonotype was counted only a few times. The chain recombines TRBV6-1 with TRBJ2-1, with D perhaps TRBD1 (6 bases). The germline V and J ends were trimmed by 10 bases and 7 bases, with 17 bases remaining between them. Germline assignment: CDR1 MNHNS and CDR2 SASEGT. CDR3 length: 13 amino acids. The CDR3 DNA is TGTGCCACAGGGGTCCTCCCTCCTAATGAGCAGTTCTTC. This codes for CATGVLPPNEQFF.

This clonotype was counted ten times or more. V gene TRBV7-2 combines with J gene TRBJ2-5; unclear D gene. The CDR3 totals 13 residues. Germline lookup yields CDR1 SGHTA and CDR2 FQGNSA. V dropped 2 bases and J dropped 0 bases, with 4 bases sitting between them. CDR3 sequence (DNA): TGTGCCAGCAGCTTACAGTACCAAGAGACCCAGTACTTC. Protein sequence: CASSLQYQETQYF.

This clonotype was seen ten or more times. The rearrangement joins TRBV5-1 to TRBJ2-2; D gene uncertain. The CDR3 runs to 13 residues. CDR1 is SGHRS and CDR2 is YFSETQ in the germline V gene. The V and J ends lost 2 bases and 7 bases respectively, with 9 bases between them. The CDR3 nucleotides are TGCGCCAGCAGCTTTCAAGAGGACGGGGAGCTGTTTTTT. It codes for CASSFQEDGELFF.

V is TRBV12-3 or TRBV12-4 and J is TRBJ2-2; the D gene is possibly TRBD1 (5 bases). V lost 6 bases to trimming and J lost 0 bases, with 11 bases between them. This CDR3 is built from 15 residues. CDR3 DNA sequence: TGTGCCAGCAGCCAACGACAGACGAACACCGGGGAGCTGTTTTTT. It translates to CASSQRQTNTGELFF.

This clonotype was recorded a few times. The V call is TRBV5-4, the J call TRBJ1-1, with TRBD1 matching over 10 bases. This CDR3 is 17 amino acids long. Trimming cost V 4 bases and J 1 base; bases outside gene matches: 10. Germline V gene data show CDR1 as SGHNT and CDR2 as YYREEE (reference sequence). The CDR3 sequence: CASSTGQGVRPNTEAFF. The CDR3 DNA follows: TGTGCCAGCAGCACTGGACAGGGGGTTAGGCCGAACACTGAAGCTTTCTTT.

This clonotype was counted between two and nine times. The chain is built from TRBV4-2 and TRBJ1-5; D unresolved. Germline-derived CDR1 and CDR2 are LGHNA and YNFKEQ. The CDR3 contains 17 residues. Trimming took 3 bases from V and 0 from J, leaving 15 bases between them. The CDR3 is CASSQGITPDSNQPQHF. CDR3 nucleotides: TGTGCCAGCAGCCAGGGGATAACTCCGGATAGCAATCAGCCCCAGCATTTT.

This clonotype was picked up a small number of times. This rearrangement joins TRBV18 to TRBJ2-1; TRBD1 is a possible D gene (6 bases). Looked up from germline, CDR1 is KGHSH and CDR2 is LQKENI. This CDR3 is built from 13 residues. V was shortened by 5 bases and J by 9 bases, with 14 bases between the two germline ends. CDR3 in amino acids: CASSYEQGTEQFF. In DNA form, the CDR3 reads TGTGCCAGCTCATATGAACAGGGAACTGAGCAGTTCTTC.

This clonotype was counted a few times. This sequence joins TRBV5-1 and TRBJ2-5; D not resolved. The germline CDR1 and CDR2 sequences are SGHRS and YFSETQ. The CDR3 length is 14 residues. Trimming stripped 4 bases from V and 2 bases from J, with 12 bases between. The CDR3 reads CASSPLGNQETQYF. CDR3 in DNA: TGCGCCAGCAGCCCTTTGGGGAATCAAGAGACCCAGTACTTC.

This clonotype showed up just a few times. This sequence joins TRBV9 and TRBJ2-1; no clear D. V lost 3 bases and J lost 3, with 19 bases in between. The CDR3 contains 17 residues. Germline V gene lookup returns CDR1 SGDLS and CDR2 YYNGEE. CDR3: CASSGGWASLNYNEQFF. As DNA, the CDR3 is TGTGCCAGCAGCGGGGGTTGGGCTTCACTAAACTACAATGAGCAGTTCTTC.